The T cell receptor (beta chain) under discussion was sequenced for a study of spatial heterogeneity in lung cancer. The ends were cut back, 2 bases at V and 5 bases at J, with 6 bases in the middle. Germline V gene lookup returns CDR1 KGHDR and CDR2 SFDVKD. This CDR3 region has 13 residues. This clonotype was found a few times. Sample time point: blood at routine non-recurrence follow-up after resection. TCRdb fed the 5' RACE reads into MiXCR, producing one record per CDR3 protein. The data show just over 70,000 distinct CDR3 sequences, about 9.5% seen once. This clonotype originated in a female donor with early-stage non-small cell lung cancer. The specimen comprised PBMCs, sampled at follow-up. V usage is TRBV24-1 and J usage is TRBJ2-1, with D possibly matching TRBD1 (5 bases). CDR3 loop: CATSDWTNNEQFF. CDR3 bases: TGTGCCACCAGTGATTGGACAAACAATGAGCAGTTCTTC.